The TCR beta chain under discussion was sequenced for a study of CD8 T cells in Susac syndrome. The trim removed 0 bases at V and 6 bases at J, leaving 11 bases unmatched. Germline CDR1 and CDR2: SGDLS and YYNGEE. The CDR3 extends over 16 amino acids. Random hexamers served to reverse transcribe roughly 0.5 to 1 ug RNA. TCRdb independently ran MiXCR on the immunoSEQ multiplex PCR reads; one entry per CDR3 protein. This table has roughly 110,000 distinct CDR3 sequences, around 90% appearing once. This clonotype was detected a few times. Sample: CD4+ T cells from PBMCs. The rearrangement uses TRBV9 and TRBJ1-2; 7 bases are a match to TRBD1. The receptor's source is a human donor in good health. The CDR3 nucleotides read TGTGCCAGCAGCGTAGTGGACAGGCCGGGTTCGAATGGCTACACCTTC. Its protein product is CASSVVDRPGSNGYTF.